The source of this T cell receptor beta chain is a study of blood T cell repertoires in COVID-19. The germline V gene encodes CDR1 SEHNR and CDR2 FQNEAQ (reference sequence). V was cut by 2 bases and J by 7 bases, with 14 bases left in between. The CDR3 runs 14 residues. Individuals aged about 18 to 95 years were recruited from fewer than 25 US areas. Some clones are missing from TCRdb's copy, which holds only in-frame ones; the method was immunoSEQ multiplex PCR. The table lists roughly 250,000 clones, about nine tenths of them singletons, with more than 5% in the top ten. The sequence was collected from a woman aged 25 to 45 with acute COVID-19. The chain uses TRBV7-9 and TRBJ1-1; D remains unclear. Sequencing used PBMCs or T cells enriched from blood (not recorded which). The CDR3 protein is CASSLSLAGLEAFF. CDR3 bases: TGTGCCAGCAGCTTATCTCTGGCTGGTCTTGAAGCTTTCTTT.